Below, 30 T cell receptor beta chains from the same sample are listed, as sequenced in a study of T cells in Graves' hyperthyroidism and ophthalmopathy. Amplified TCR beta CDR3 regions came from RNA transcripts. The primer set for the first-round RT-PCR of the TCR CDR3 was HTBI. TCRdb re-called the multiplex PCR reads through MiXCR, storing one row per CDR3 protein. The sample has around 580,000 distinct CDR3 sequences, around 17% seen once. Sample: blood. The receptors originated from a woman aged 18-29 years with Graves' hyperthyroidism.

Only a few counts were recorded for this clonotype. This sequence joins TRBV5-6 and TRBJ2-3, with 8 bases that match TRBD2. The CDR3 totals 16 residues. Germline V CDR1 and CDR2: SGHDT, YYEEEE. V shed 0 bases, J shed 4 bases, and the junction held 7 bases outside the gene matches. The CDR3 region has the DNA TGTGCCAGCAGCTTGGGGGTTAGCGGGAACGCAGATACGCAGTATTTT. This codes for CASSLGVSGNADTQYF.

This clonotype appeared a few times. The chain uses TRBV7-9 and TRBJ1-5; 7 positions agree with TRBD1. The CDR3 runs to 16 residues. Germline trimming cut 1 base from V and 2 bases from J; bases unmatched to any gene: 5. Germline V CDR1 and CDR2: SEHNR, FQNEAQ (reference sequence). The CDR3 is CASSLGQGSGNQPQHF. The DNA for the CDR3 is TGTGCCAGCAGCTTAGGACAGGGTTCTGGCAATCAGCCCCAGCATTTT.

This clonotype came up many times. The CDR3 DNA reads as TGTGCCAGCAGCTATAGCGGGGGGACCTACAATGAGCAGTTCTTC. This sequence encodes CASSYSGGTYNEQFF. The chain carries TRBV11-3 and TRBJ2-1; 10 bases fit TRBD2. After removal of 4 bases from V and 2 bases from J, the junction contained 2 bases not matched to a gene. Germline values: CDR1 SGHNT, CDR2 YENEEA. CDR3 length: 15 residues.

This chain joins TRBV20-1 and TRBJ2-7; a weak D match, TRBD1 (5 bases). The CDR3 has 14 residues. The germline V gene has CDR1 DFQATT and CDR2 SNEGSKA (reference sequence). Trimming took off 3 bases at V and 2 bases at J, with 14 bases between the two ends. As DNA, the CDR3 is TGCAGTGCTAGCCCCACAAGCAGGGCCTACGAGCAGTACTTC. Amino acids: CSASPTSRAYEQYF.

This clonotype was counted only a few times. DNA for the CDR3: TGCGCCAGCAGCCCAAGGGCAAACTACGAGCAGTACTTC. Encoded protein: CASSPRANYEQYF. The chain recombines TRBV5-1 with TRBJ2-7; D ambiguous. This CDR3 region has 13 residues. CDR1 is SGHRS, CDR2 YFSETQ, per germline. V was shortened by 4 bases and J by 3 bases, with 11 bases between the two germline ends.

There are many counts of this clonotype. CDR3 nucleotide sequence: TGTGCCAGCAGCCAAGTAGGACAGAAAAGGTACGAGCAGTACTTC. It yields the protein CASSQVGQKRYEQYF. This rearrangement joins TRBV4-2 to TRBJ2-7, with a possible D match to TRBD1 (6 bases). Germline V gene lookup returns CDR1 LGHNA and CDR2 YNFKEQ. The CDR3 is made up of 15 amino acids. Between the trimmed V and J ends, which lost 1 base and 4 bases, there was a span of 14 bases.

V usage is TRBV9 and J usage is TRBJ2-7; TRBD1 aligns across 8 bases. This CDR3 is 15 amino acids long. V lost 3 bases, J lost 5 bases, and 10 bases stayed unmatched. CDR1 is SGDLS and CDR2 is YYNGEE in the germline V gene. This chain's CDR3 is CASSGGDRSPHEQYF. The CDR3 DNA sequence: TGTGCCAGCAGCGGGGGGGACAGGTCTCCCCACGAGCAGTACTTC.

This clonotype was found many times. The chain couples TRBV18 to TRBJ1-2; weak D call: TRBD1 (5 bases). The V gene's germline CDR1 is KGHSH and CDR2 LQKENI. Trimming stripped 3 bases from V and 7 bases from J, with 18 bases between. This CDR3 spans 15 amino acids. The CDR3 spells CASSPLSGAGGGYTF. The CDR3 nucleotides read TGTGCCAGCTCACCGTTGTCCGGAGCCGGGGGTGGCTACACCTTC.

This clonotype has a count of ten or more. The J gene is TRBJ2-3, the V gene TRBV12-3 or TRBV12-4; 8 bases match TRBD1. The CDR3 spans 16 residues. The J segment lost 3 bases and the V segment lost 5 bases, leaving 10 bases of the junction unmatched. CDR3: CASSALKDRETDTQYF. For the CDR3, the DNA is TGTGCCAGCAGTGCGCTAAAGGACAGGGAGACAGATACGCAGTATTTT.

This clonotype has just a few counts. The gene calls are TRBV2 and TRBJ2-7, with TRBD2 matching 9 bases. CDR1 and CDR2 (germline): SNHLY, FYNNEI. V was clipped by 5 bases and J by 2 bases; unmatched bases: 7. The CDR3 runs to 15 residues. For the CDR3, the DNA is TGTGCCAGCAGTCCCGGGACTAGCCCCACCTACGAGCAGTACTTC. Its translation is CASSPGTSPTYEQYF.

The chain has TRBV18 and TRBJ1-1; tentatively, D is TRBD1 (6 bases). Germline V gene lookup returns CDR1 KGHSH and CDR2 LQKENI. The V end lost 3 bases, the J end lost 6 bases, and 14 bases lay between the germline ends. This CDR3 has 14 amino acids. CDR3 sequence reads: CASSPTGAGPEAFF. The DNA for the CDR3 is TGTGCCAGCTCACCGACGGGGGCAGGGCCTGAAGCTTTCTTT.

This clonotype was seen a few times. The chain recombines TRBV20-1 with TRBJ2-5; 10 positions match TRBD1. The J segment lost 4 bases and the V segment lost 0 bases, leaving 5 bases of the junction unmatched. The germline gives CDR1 DFQATT, CDR2 SNEGSKA (reference sequence). The CDR3 totals 15 residues. The CDR3 bases are TGCAGTGCTAGAGACTTGGACAGGGGGGGAGAGACCCAGTACTTC. Amino acids: CSARDLDRGGETQYF.

The V call is TRBV10-2, the J call TRBJ1-2; 7 bases are shared with TRBD1. The junction had 10 bases not matched to a gene; V was cut back by 4 bases and J by 2 bases. Germline V gives CDR1 WSHSY, CDR2 SAAADI. The CDR3 has 16 residues. The CDR3 reads CASSVSRQGRNYGYTF. The CDR3 region has the DNA TGCGCCAGCAGTGTCAGCAGACAGGGTCGAAACTATGGCTACACCTTC.

This clonotype was counted many times. V gene TRBV7-9 combines with J gene TRBJ2-5; D may be TRBD1 or TRBD2 (6 bases each). The CDR3 contains 15 residues. Germline V CDR1 and CDR2: SEHNR, FQNEAQ (reference sequence). Between the trimmed V and J ends, which lost 4 bases and 3 bases, there was a span of 15 bases. The CDR3 spells CASSSGGGGKETQYF. In nucleotides, the CDR3 is TGTGCCAGCAGCTCAGGCGGAGGGGGTAAAGAGACCCAGTACTTC.

This clonotype was seen a handful of times. The rearrangement links TRBV3-1 to TRBJ1-2; 7 bases are shared with TRBD1. The CDR3 covers 14 residues. Losses at the gene ends were 1 base for V and 14 bases for J; bases not matched to a gene: 13. Germline CDR1 and CDR2: LGHDT and YNNKEL (reference sequence). The CDR3 is CASSQGLGGATSTF. CDR3 bases: TGTGCCAGCAGCCAAGGTCTAGGGGGCGCAACTTCGACCTTC.

V gene TRBV19 combines with J gene TRBJ2-7, with D uncertain. The CDR3 covers 13 residues. Germline CDR1 LNHDA, CDR2 SQIVND (reference sequence). Trimming stripped 3 bases from V and 1 base from J, with 7 bases between. Here the CDR3 DNA reads TGTGCCAGTAGTATTCTCCCATCCTACGAGCAGTACTTC. Amino acid sequence: CASSILPSYEQYF.

This clonotype was counted only a few times. A single base separates this from a much larger clone, so it may be a read error. This chain joins TRBV2 and TRBJ2-3, with 12 bases aligning to TRBD2. V was pared by 8 bases and J by 4 bases, with 10 bases of the junction left unmatched. This CDR3 has 16 amino acids. CDR1 SNHLY and CDR2 FYNNEI come from the germline V gene. The CDR3 spells CASLRTSGTSADTQYF. CDR3 DNA sequence: TGTGCCAGCTTAAGGACTAGCGGGACTAGCGCAGATACGCAGTATTTT.

This sequence joins TRBV18 and TRBJ2-1; TRBD2 might be the D (6 bases). The V end was cut by 2 bases, the J end by 9 bases, with 11 bases between. The CDR3 spans 13 residues. Germline values: CDR1 KGHSH, CDR2 LQKENI. The CDR3, as DNA: TGTGCCAGCTCACCAGGGACTCCTAGTGAGCAGTTCTTC. Its translation is CASSPGTPSEQFF.

Remarks on this clonotype: One base away lies a much larger clone, so this may be a sequencing read error. The chain links TRBV3-1 to TRBJ1-4, with D possibly TRBD1 on 5 matching bases. Germline assignment: CDR1 LGHDT and CDR2 YNNKEL (reference sequence). CDR3 size: 14 residues. The CDR3 region is CASSQPRQNENLFF. DNA of the CDR3: TGTGCCAGCAGCCAACCTAGACAGAATGAAAACCTGTTTTTT.

This clonotype was seen a single time. This rearrangement joins TRBV12-3 or TRBV12-4 to TRBJ1-2; 10 positions match TRBD1. The V segment lost 6 bases and the J segment 4 bases; nucleotides outside the gene matches: 8. This CDR3 has 15 amino acids. Here the CDR3 reads CASSRGTGVSYGYTF. CDR3 nucleotide sequence: TGTGCCAGCAGCCGAGGGACAGGGGTTTCCTATGGCTACACCTTC.

V and J are TRBV5-6 and TRBJ2-3; the D is unclear. V was trimmed by 1 base and J by 2 bases, leaving 5 bases between them. The CDR3 is 13 residues long. Germline V lookup: CDR1 SGHDT, CDR2 YYEEEE. In DNA, the CDR3 is TGTGCCAGCAGCTTGAGCCTCACAGATACGCAGTATTTT. Translating gives CASSLSLTDTQYF.

The chain joins TRBV6-1 to TRBJ2-7; no definite D call. Germline CDR1 reads MNHNS; CDR2 reads SASEGT. The germline V and J ends were trimmed by 4 bases and 6 bases, with 10 bases remaining between them. This CDR3 is 12 amino acids long. The CDR3 nucleotides read TGTGCCAGCAGTGCAAGGACCGGCGAGCAGTACTTC. Translated: CASSARTGEQYF.

This clonotype showed up just a few times. CDR3 bases: TGTGCCACCAGCAGAGATGCAGGACCCTACGAGCAGTACTTC. Its translation is CATSRDAGPYEQYF. The V and J genes are TRBV15 and TRBJ2-7; D unclear. The CDR3 contains 14 residues. With 0 bases removed from V and 2 bases from J, the gap between germline ends came to 8 bases. Germline loops: CDR1 LNHNV, CDR2 YYDKDF (reference sequence).

On this clonotype: At one end, the junction sequence differs from germline, possibly due to a read error. This chain uses TRBV7-8 with TRBJ2-1; the D gene is possibly TRBD1 (5 bases). Per the germline V gene, CDR1 is SGHVS and CDR2 is FQNEAQ. The CDR3 has 17 amino acids. The CDR3 bases are TGTGCCAGCAGCTTAGAGGTGGGGCCAAGCTCCTACAATGAGCAGCTCTTC. This codes for CASSLEVGPSSYNEQLF.

This clonotype was found many times. V usage is TRBV2 and J usage is TRBJ2-3, with 11 positions matching TRBD2. Germline V gene lookup returns CDR1 SNHLY and CDR2 FYNNEI. The ends lost 6 bases at V and 4 bases at J; junction bases unmatched: 6. This CDR3 has 15 residues. Here the CDR3 reads CASRIAGGPADTQYF. The CDR3 DNA reads as TGTGCCAGCAGGATAGCGGGAGGGCCAGCAGATACGCAGTATTTT.

The chain joins TRBV14 to TRBJ2-1; no clear D. The germline CDR1 and CDR2 sequences are SGHDN and FVKESK. The CDR3 contains 18 residues. The V and J ends lost 8 bases and 7 bases respectively, with 30 bases between them. The CDR3 sequence: CASSPKKRGQRGLNEQFF. CDR3 DNA: TGTGCCAGCTCCCCCAAGAAGAGAGGCCAACGAGGATTAAATGAGCAGTTCTTC.

This clonotype was seen more than once but under ten times. CDR3 nucleotides: TGTGCCAGCAGCGTAGTAGGGACCGCCCTATGGGAGCAGTACTTC. Protein sequence: CASSVVGTALWEQYF. The V gene is TRBV9, the J gene TRBJ2-7, with D tentatively TRBD1 or TRBD2 (5 bases each). The CDR3 runs 15 residues. CDR1 and CDR2 (germline): SGDLS, YYNGEE. Trimming stripped 0 bases from V and 7 bases from J, with 17 bases between.

This rearrangement joins TRBV6-2 or TRBV6-3 to TRBJ2-7; D uncertain. Germline V CDR1 and CDR2: MNHEY, SVGEGT. The CDR3 loop spans 16 amino acids. V lost 3 bases and J 3 bases, leaving 18 bases between the germline ends. Here the CDR3 reads CASSYGGSTGVYEQYF. CDR3 DNA sequence: TGTGCCAGCAGTTATGGCGGCAGTACCGGCGTCTACGAGCAGTACTTC.

The gene calls are TRBV2 and TRBJ2-7; 11 bases are a match to TRBD1. Germline lookup yields CDR1 SNHLY and CDR2 FYNNEI. This CDR3 spans 19 amino acids. V dropped 5 bases and J dropped 1; count of bases not matched to a gene: 16. The CDR3 protein is CASSPQRTGGWDTSYEQYF. The CDR3 coding sequence is TGTGCCAGCAGTCCCCAACGGACAGGGGGCTGGGACACGTCCTACGAGCAGTACTTC.

This clonotype was picked up many times. This chain links TRBV20-1 with TRBJ2-7, with 9 nucleotides matching TRBD2. This CDR3 is built from 14 residues. The germline gives CDR1 DFQATT, CDR2 SNEGSKA (reference sequence). Germline trimming cut 0 bases from V and 5 bases from J; bases unmatched to any gene: 5. The CDR3 DNA follows: TGCAGTGCTAGAGAAGGCGGGAGGGGCCACGAGCAGTACTTC. This codes for CSAREGGRGHEQYF.